This record covers a single T cell receptor (beta chain). 13 Jbeta primers and 60 Vbeta primers were used for the PCR. Sequenced by immunoSEQ multiplex PCR; TCRdb stores in-frame clones only, minus some. The table has some 140,000 clones, roughly 79% seen once. The data are from a study of cytomegalovirus exposure and HLA in healthy donors. With V trimmed by 5 bases and J by 3 bases, 8 bases remained unmatched. This CDR3 is built from 16 residues. Germline V gene lookup returns CDR1 SGHTA and CDR2 FQGNSA. This clonotype was sampled from a man aged 25 to 40 in good health and CMV-seronegative. The rearrangement links TRBV7-2 to TRBJ2-3; 10 positions agree with TRBD1. Sequenced sample: PBMCs. The CDR3 protein is CASSLGPGQGTDTQYF. In DNA, the CDR3 is TGTGCCAGCAGCCTTGGACCGGGACAGGGGACAGATACGCAGTATTTT.